The 23 T cell receptor beta chains below were found in one sample sequenced in a study of long-term antiretroviral therapy in people with HIV. Researchers ran immunoSEQ v3.0 at survey level. Using immunoSEQ multiplex PCR, the repertoire was profiled, and TCRdb retains in-frame clones only, with some absent. The data contain some 16,000 clones, roughly 90% of them seen just once; the ten biggest clones take up 12%. The specimen was unsorted PBMCs, collected 0.7 years before starting antiretroviral therapy. These receptors all stem from a man in his fifties with HIV.

This chain connects TRBV19 to TRBJ2-1, with D possibly matching TRBD2 (7 bases). The V end lost 7 bases, the J end lost 3 bases, and 13 bases lay between the germline ends. Germline CDR1 is LNHDA and CDR2 is SQIVND (reference sequence). There are 14 residues in the CDR3. The CDR3 spells CASKAGANYNEQFF. As DNA, the CDR3 is TGTGCCAGTAAGGCGGGGGCCAACTACAATGAGCAGTTCTTC.

V usage is TRBV28 and J usage is TRBJ1-2; weak D call: TRBD1 (5 bases). Germline V gives CDR1 MDHEN, CDR2 SYDVKM. The germline V and J ends were trimmed by 2 bases and 4 bases, with 8 bases remaining between them. This CDR3 contains 13 residues. The CDR3 protein is CASSLRGTYGYTF. The CDR3 DNA follows: TGTGCCAGCAGTTTAAGAGGGACCTATGGCTACACCTTC.

The chain couples TRBV7-9 to TRBJ2-7, with 11 bases lining up with TRBD2. Germline V gene sequence: CDR1 SEHNR, CDR2 FQNEAQ (reference sequence). The J segment lost 1 base and the V segment lost 5 bases, leaving 4 bases of the junction unmatched. CDR3 length: 15 amino acids. CDR3 in DNA: TGTGCCAGCAGCGAAATAGCGGGAGGGTCCTACGAGCAGTACTTC. Protein: CASSEIAGGSYEQYF.

The V gene is TRBV7-9, the J gene TRBJ2-7, with TRBD2 matching 14 bases. The CDR3 consists of 15 residues. In germline, CDR1 is SEHNR, CDR2 FQNEAQ (reference sequence). Trimming took 2 bases from V and 7 from J; bases not matched to a gene: 4. This CDR3 reads CASSLLGLAGEEQYF. The DNA for the CDR3 is TGTGCCAGCAGCTTACTGGGACTAGCGGGAGAGGAGCAGTACTTC. The full variable domain, with the rest looked up from reference TRBV7-9 and TRBJ2-7, is DTGVSQNPRHKITKRGQNVTFRCDPISEHNRLYWYRQTLGQGPEFLTYFQNEAQLEKSRLLSDRFSAERPKGSFSTLEIQRTEQGDSAMYLCASSLLGLAGEEQYFGPGTRLTVT.

The CDR3 DNA sequence: TGTGCCAGCATGCCGACACGGGGCTATGGCTACACCTTC. Protein product: CASMPTRGYGYTF. V usage is TRBV6-1 and J usage is TRBJ1-2; D gene unclear. The CDR3 is 13 residues long. CDR1 is MNHNS and CDR2 is SASEGT in the germline V gene. V was shortened by 7 bases and J by 4 bases, with 13 bases between the two germline ends.

The V and J genes are TRBV18 and TRBJ2-2; unclear D gene. The germline gives CDR1 KGHSH, CDR2 LQKENI. CDR3 length: 13 residues. The V gene lost 3 bases and the J gene lost 5 bases, with 7 bases spanning the gap. CDR3 coding DNA: TGTGCCAGCTCACCCGGAGTGACCGGGGAGCTGTTTTTT. Protein sequence: CASSPGVTGELFF.

The V gene is TRBV19, the J gene TRBJ1-3; tentative D call: TRBD1 (6 bases). CDR1 LNHDA and CDR2 SQIVND come from the germline V gene (reference sequence). Trimming shortened V by 9 bases and J by 0 bases, and 15 bases separated the two germline ends. There are 15 residues in the CDR3. The CDR3 here is CASTTGSFSGNTIYF. The CDR3 coding sequence is TGTGCCAGCACGACAGGATCCTTCTCTGGAAACACCATATATTTT.

This sequence joins TRBV5-1 and TRBJ1-5; D not certain. The CDR3 runs to 15 residues. V was trimmed by 0 bases and J by 4 bases, leaving 11 bases between them. The germline V gene has CDR1 SGHRS and CDR2 YFSETQ. The CDR3: CASSLGGSGNQPQHF. The CDR3 coding sequence is TGCGCCAGCAGCTTGGGCGGTTCGGGGAATCAGCCCCAGCATTTT. The whole variable domain, remainder taken from reference TRBV5-1 and TRBJ1-5, is KAGVTQTPRYLIKTRGQQVTLSCSPISGHRSVSWYQQTPGQGLQFLFEYFSETQRNKGNFPGRFSGRQFSNSRSEMNVSTLELGDSALYLCASSLGGSGNQPQHFGDGTRLSIL.

CDR3 in amino acids: CASSATAGGNEQFF. The CDR3 nucleotides are TGTGCCAGCAGCGCGACGGCAGGGGGGAATGAGCAGTTCTTC. The chain joins TRBV5-4 to TRBJ2-1; D is possibly TRBD1 (7 bases). The CDR3 sequence is 14 residues long. Trimming removed 4 bases at V and 7 bases at J, with 15 bases between. The germline V gene encodes CDR1 SGHNT and CDR2 YYREEE (reference sequence).

The chain joins TRBV6-1 to TRBJ2-1; D is perhaps TRBD1 (5 bases). CDR3 length: 15 residues. V dropped 8 bases and J dropped 0 bases, with 14 bases sitting between them. The V gene's germline CDR1 is MNHNS and CDR2 SASEGT. CDR3 sequence reads: CASVLGRASYNEQFF. The CDR3 nucleotides are TGTGCCAGCGTATTAGGCAGGGCCTCCTACAATGAGCAGTTCTTC.

This clone came up once. The rearrangement joins TRBV5-8 to TRBJ1-2; 10 bases map to TRBD1. The CDR3 consists of 17 residues. Germline CDR1 and CDR2: SGHTS and YDEGEE. J gave up 1 base and V 6 bases, and 12 bases lay outside the gene matches. CDR3 bases: TGTGCCAGCACCTATTTGGACGGGGACAGGGGTAACTATGGCTACACCTTC. This codes for CASTYLDGDRGNYGYTF.

The chain is built from TRBV9 and TRBJ1-1; no clear D. The germline V gene encodes CDR1 SGDLS and CDR2 YYNGEE. The CDR3 runs 12 residues. The V gene lost 3 bases and the J gene lost 11 bases, with 14 bases spanning the gap. This CDR3 reads CASSGPGPEAFF. The CDR3 DNA follows: TGTGCCAGCAGCGGACCAGGCCCAGAGGCTTTCTTT.

This sequence joins TRBV5-1 and TRBJ1-2, with 8 bases aligning to TRBD1. Germline CDR1 SGHRS, CDR2 YFSETQ. The trim removed 4 bases at V and 5 bases at J, leaving 4 bases unmatched. The CDR3 is made up of 13 amino acids. This CDR3 is CASSGDRHYGYTF. CDR3 nucleotides: TGCGCCAGCAGCGGGGACAGGCATTATGGCTACACCTTC.

Details on this clone: At one of its ends the junction is not consistent with the germline gene, which may arise from a read error. The chain has TRBV5-6 and TRBJ2-3; 8 nucleotides line up with TRBD2. There are 14 residues in the CDR3. Germline V gene data show CDR1 as SGHDT and CDR2 as YYEEEE. CDR3 sequence: CASSSRQRGLVIRF. CDR3 in DNA: TGTGCCAGCAGCTCCCGTCAGAGGGGACTAGTAATCCGTTTT.

V usage is TRBV7-2 and J usage is TRBJ1-3; D is ambiguous. Germline CDR1 reads SGHTA; CDR2 reads FQGNSA. V was cut by 4 bases and J by 13 bases, with 11 bases left in between. The CDR3 spans 11 residues. The CDR3 sequence: CASSSKNRIYF. CDR3 coding DNA: TGTGCCAGCAGCTCCAAAAACCGGATATATTTT.

The chain carries TRBV5-1 and TRBJ1-1; TRBD1 matches at 7 bases. The germline V gene has CDR1 SGHRS and CDR2 YFSETQ. CDR3 size: 14 residues. V lost 4 bases to trimming and J lost 3 bases; unmatched junction nucleotides: 6. CDR3 protein: CASSPDRADTEAFF. DNA for the CDR3: TGCGCCAGCAGCCCTGACAGGGCCGACACTGAAGCTTTCTTT.

The chain couples TRBV4-1 to TRBJ2-5; D is unclear. Deletions cut 3 bases from V and 13 bases from J, with 12 bases between. Germline loops: CDR1 MGHRA, CDR2 YSYEKL. The CDR3 runs 11 residues. The CDR3 is CASSHRTVLYF. The CDR3 DNA reads as TGCGCCAGCAGCCACCGGACCGTTTTGTACTTC.

The chain uses TRBV7-8 and TRBJ1-6; D unclear. This CDR3 spans 15 amino acids. V lost 1 base, J lost 10 bases, and 14 bases lay in between. The germline gives CDR1 SGHVS, CDR2 FQNEAQ. The CDR3 sequence is CASSLVAGGFSPLHF. In DNA, the CDR3 is TGTGCCAGCAGCTTAGTAGCAGGTGGTTTCTCACCCCTCCACTTT.

The chain uses TRBV27 and TRBJ1-5; D unclear. Germline CDR1 is MNHEY and CDR2 is SMNVEV (reference sequence). The CDR3 is 14 residues long. Between the trimmed V and J ends, which lost 9 bases and 1 base, there was a span of 13 bases. The CDR3 loop reads CASRVTQSNQPQHF. The DNA of the CDR3 is TGTGCCAGTAGAGTTACCCAGAGCAATCAGCCCCAGCATTTT.

This sequence joins TRBV5-3 and TRBJ2-1; no clear D gene. TRBV5-3 is given ORF status, its function remaining uncertain. V shed 4 bases and J shed 9 bases, with 8 bases lying between them. The CDR3 length is 11 residues. The chain's CDR3 is CARSGSIEQFF. The CDR3 DNA reads TGTGCCAGAAGCGGAAGTATTGAGCAGTTCTTC.

This chain uses TRBV9 with TRBJ1-3; D not certain. This CDR3 has 15 residues. CDR1 is SGDLS, CDR2 YYNGEE, per germline. Trimming took 0 bases from V and 0 from J, leaving 7 bases between them. The CDR3: CASSVASYSGNTIYF. For the CDR3, the DNA is TGTGCCAGCAGCGTAGCTAGTTACTCTGGAAACACCATATATTTT.

The chain employs TRBV5-1 and TRBJ1-1; 8 nucleotides match TRBD1. Losses at the gene ends were 4 bases for V and 1 base for J; bases not matched to a gene: 3. The CDR3 runs 14 residues. In germline, CDR1 is SGHRS, CDR2 YFSETQ. CDR3 amino acids: CASSRDRGNTEAFF. The CDR3 bases are TGCGCCAGCAGCAGAGACAGGGGGAACACTGAAGCTTTCTTT.

This clone was seen a single time. This rearrangement joins TRBV4-1 to TRBJ2-7; no reliable D call. Trimming pared 1 base from V and 5 bases from J, leaving 9 bases between. Germline loops: CDR1 MGHRA, CDR2 YSYEKL. This CDR3 spans 13 amino acids. The CDR3 region is CASSQVPVHEQYF. CDR3 nucleotide sequence: TGCGCCAGCAGCCAAGTGCCAGTGCACGAGCAGTACTTC.